The 20 T cell receptor beta chains reported below all come from one sample, sequenced in a study of cytomegalovirus exposure and HLA in healthy donors. Measured with immunoSEQ multiplex PCR; TCRdb has only the in-frame clones, and not every one. The table has fewer than 400,000 clones, approximately 88% seen once. Sequencing used PBMCs. Receptors originate from a man in his thirties or forties in good health and CMV-seronegative.

The V and J genes are TRBV11-2 and TRBJ2-1, with TRBD2 matching over 11 bases. The trim removed 4 bases at V and 6 bases at J, leaving 11 bases unmatched. Per the germline V gene, CDR1 is SGHAT and CDR2 is FQNNGV. The CDR3 is made up of 17 amino acids. CDR3 sequence reads: CASSSRSGLADANEQFF. The CDR3 DNA follows: TGTGCCAGCAGCTCGCGGTCGGGACTAGCGGACGCCAATGAGCAGTTCTTC.

The chain employs TRBV4-2 and TRBJ2-2, with 9 bases aligning to TRBD1. Germline V gene data show CDR1 as LGHNA and CDR2 as YNFKEQ. The CDR3 spans 15 residues. Trimming at V came to 6 bases and at J to 5 bases, leaving 7 bases not matched to a gene. CDR3 region: CASSSGTGRTGELFF. The CDR3 DNA follows: TGTGCCAGCAGTTCCGGGACAGGGAGGACCGGGGAGCTGTTTTTT.

V gene TRBV5-1 combines with J gene TRBJ2-1; 9 bases are a match to TRBD2. Germline-derived CDR1 and CDR2 are SGHRS and YFSETQ. Trimming at V came to 0 bases and at J to 9 bases, leaving 10 bases not matched to a gene. The CDR3 runs to 16 residues. The CDR3 DNA reads TGCGCCAGCAGCTTGGGGGGGACTAGCTCAGTCGGTGAGCAGTTCTTC. This translates into CASSLGGTSSVGEQFF. Based on the CDR3 plus reference TRBV5-1 and TRBJ2-1, the full variable domain is KAGVTQTPRYLIKTRGQQVTLSCSPISGHRSVSWYQQTPGQGLQFLFEYFSETQRNKGNFPGRFSGRQFSNSRSEMNVSTLELGDSALYLCASSLGGTSSVGEQFFGPGTRLTVL.

The V gene is TRBV6-5, the J gene TRBJ1-6, with D unclear. Germline values: CDR1 MNHEY, CDR2 SVGAGI. The CDR3 contains 14 residues. V shed 0 bases and J shed 6 bases, with 6 bases lying between them. The CDR3 DNA reads TGTGCCAGCAGTTACTCAGAGTTTAATTCACCCCTCCACTTT. Amino acid sequence: CASSYSEFNSPLHF.

The chain is built from TRBV6-5 and TRBJ1-1; D unclear. Germline V gives CDR1 MNHEY, CDR2 SVGAGI. V was trimmed by 7 bases and J by 0 bases, leaving 15 bases between them. The CDR3 has 15 amino acids. CDR3 bases: TGTGCCAGCAACCCCCCCCCGGGGATGAACACTGAAGCTTTCTTT. This sequence encodes CASNPPPGMNTEAFF.

The chain links TRBV7-9 to TRBJ2-3, with D tentatively TRBD1 (6 bases). CDR3 length: 14 amino acids. Germline CDR1 is SEHNR and CDR2 is FQNEAQ (reference sequence). V lost 4 bases to trimming and J lost 2 bases, with 10 bases between them. CDR3 loop: CASSSGVFTDTQYF. The DNA for the CDR3 is TGTGCCAGCAGCTCAGGGGTTTTCACAGATACGCAGTATTTT. Full variable domain (rest looked up from reference TRBV7-9 and TRBJ2-3): DTGVSQNPRHKITKRGQNVTFRCDPISEHNRLYWYRQTLGQGPEFLTYFQNEAQLEKSRLLSDRFSAERPKGSFSTLEIQRTEQGDSAMYLCASSSGVFTDTQYFGPGTRLTVL.

This clone came up once. J is TRBJ1-5 and V is TRBV7-9; D not resolved. The germline V gene encodes CDR1 SEHNR and CDR2 FQNEAQ (reference sequence). This CDR3 contains 14 residues. Trimming took off 1 base at V and 1 base at J, with 5 bases between the two ends. DNA for the CDR3: TGTGCCAGCAGCTTAGATCCAAGCAATCAGCCCCAGCATTTT. Translation gives CASSLDPSNQPQHF.

The chain employs TRBV7-8 and TRBJ2-6, with a tentative D call TRBD1 (6 bases). This CDR3 comprises 17 residues. Trimming removed 1 base at V and 1 base at J, with 11 bases between. CDR1 is SGHVS, CDR2 FQNEAQ, per germline. The CDR3 nucleotides read TGTGCCAGCAGCTTAGACAGGGCTGAGTCTGGGGCCAACGTCCTGACTTTC. Its protein product is CASSLDRAESGANVLTF.

J is TRBJ2-7 and V is TRBV5-5; 9 positions agree with TRBD1. The V gene end was trimmed by 7 bases and the J gene end by 1 base; junction bases not matched to a gene: 6. This CDR3 is built from 14 residues. Germline CDR1 and CDR2: SGHKS and YYEKEE (reference sequence). Here the CDR3 DNA reads TGTGCCAGCGGGTGGGGGACAGGGTCCTACGAGCAGTACTTC. Residues: CASGWGTGSYEQYF.

The gene calls are TRBV6-4 and TRBJ2-6, with D uncertain. This CDR3 is built from 15 residues. In germline, CDR1 is MRHNA, CDR2 SNTAGT. V lost 2 bases to trimming and J lost 0 bases, with 5 bases between them. The CDR3 DNA reads TGTGCCAGCAGTGACGGTAGCTCTGGGGCCAACGTCCTGACTTTC. Translating gives CASSDGSSGANVLTF.

This clone appeared once. The chain couples TRBV6-1 to TRBJ1-1, with TRBD1 matching 7 bases. Looked up from germline, CDR1 is MNHNS and CDR2 is SASEGT. Trimming removed 7 bases from V and 1 base from J; junction bases left unmatched: 6. The CDR3 consists of 14 residues. CDR3 in DNA: TGTGCCAGCACTAAGACAGGGAGGAACACTGAAGCTTTCTTT. Its translation is CASTKTGRNTEAFF.

V is TRBV9 and J is TRBJ2-3, with 11 bases identical to TRBD2. The V gene end was trimmed by 1 base and the J gene end by 3 bases; junction bases not matched to a gene: 7. Germline V lookup: CDR1 SGDLS, CDR2 YYNGEE. The CDR3 runs to 17 residues. The CDR3 DNA sequence: TGTGCCAGCAGCGTATTTCCCACTAGCGGGGGAACAGATACGCAGTATTTT. Translated: CASSVFPTSGGTDTQYF.

The chain is built from TRBV5-6 and TRBJ2-1; TRBD1 matches at 8 bases. V was clipped by 0 bases and J by 0 bases; unmatched bases: 2. This CDR3 region has 16 residues. CDR1 is SGHDT, CDR2 YYEEEE, per germline. The CDR3 is CASSLGQGSSYNEQFF. Here the CDR3 DNA reads TGTGCCAGCAGCTTGGGACAGGGGAGCTCCTACAATGAGCAGTTCTTC.

The chain has TRBV6-5 and TRBJ2-5; maybe TRBD2 (6 bases). Germline assignment: CDR1 MNHEY and CDR2 SVGAGI. Trimming cost V 6 bases and J 5 bases, with 16 bases left between them. CDR3 length: 14 amino acids. CDR3 DNA sequence: TGTGCCAGCAGAGGCCGGGAGCCCTGGGAGACCCAGTACTTC. Protein product: CASRGREPWETQYF.

J is TRBJ2-1 and V is TRBV28, with 10 nucleotides matching TRBD2. The germline CDR1 and CDR2 sequences are MDHEN and SYDVKM. The CDR3 spans 15 residues. V gave up 5 bases and J gave up 9 bases; unmatched junction bases: 10. CDR3 in DNA: TGTGCCAGCAGTCGGCCGGGACTAGCGAGTTTTGAGCAGTTCTTC. Translation gives CASSRPGLASFEQFF.

This clone has only a few counts. This chain connects TRBV9 to TRBJ2-1; 9 bases align to TRBD1. The CDR3 runs to 15 residues. CDR1 SGDLS and CDR2 YYNGEE come from the germline V gene. Trimming cost V 4 bases and J 8 bases; bases outside gene matches: 10. The CDR3, as DNA: TGTGCCAGCAGCTTCAGAGACAGGGGGATCGATGAGCAGTTCTTC. Protein sequence: CASSFRDRGIDEQFF.

The chain is built from TRBV13 and TRBJ2-7, with D possibly being TRBD1 (6 bases). Germline V gene lookup returns CDR1 PRHDT and CDR2 FYEKMQ (reference sequence). This CDR3 has 16 residues. Trimming shortened V by 0 bases and J by 3 bases, and 15 bases separated the two germline ends. The CDR3 sequence is CASSLGPTGSRYEQYF. The CDR3 region has the DNA TGTGCCAGCAGCTTAGGCCCTACAGGGTCCCGCTACGAGCAGTACTTC.

The chain combines TRBV14 with TRBJ2-3; TRBD2 aligns across 9 bases. The CDR3 has 23 residues. Per germline, CDR1 SGHDN and CDR2 FVKESK. J was trimmed by 2 bases and V by 0 bases; bases with no gene match: 24. DNA of the CDR3: TGTGCCAGCAGCCAAGATCTGAGGATGGTAGCGGGGGAACCCCCTTTCGACACAGATACGCAGTATTTT. Its translation is CASSQDLRMVAGEPPFDTDTQYF.

J is TRBJ2-1 and V is TRBV7-6; 9 nucleotides match TRBD2. The V gene's germline CDR1 is SGHVS and CDR2 FNYEAQ. This CDR3 is 16 amino acids long. V shed 5 bases and J 4 bases; nucleotides not matched to a gene: 9. The CDR3 is CASSKAGTSLYNEQFF. The DNA of the CDR3 is TGTGCCAGCAGCAAGGCCGGGACTAGCCTTTACAATGAGCAGTTCTTC.

V usage is TRBV13 and J usage is TRBJ2-1; TRBD2 matches at 7 bases. The germline V gene encodes CDR1 PRHDT and CDR2 FYEKMQ (reference sequence). The CDR3 totals 16 residues. J gave up 4 bases and V 2 bases, and 8 bases lay outside the gene matches. The CDR3 DNA sequence: TGTGCCAGCAGCTTACAACGGGGGGAAATATACAATGAGCAGTTCTTC. This gives the protein CASSLQRGEIYNEQFF.